Only a few counts were recorded for the clone carrying this T cell receptor (beta chain). Its antigen is not identified. Template switching added a universal primer binding site, and final cDNA carried unique molecular identifiers. A single record per CDR3 protein comes from TCRdb applying MiXCR to the 5' RACE reads. The repertoire holds around 1.7 million distinct CDR3 sequences, less than 40% seen once, with more than 0.25% in the top ten. This sample is drawn from a study of identical twins. Trimming pared 4 bases from V and 1 base from J, leaving 11 bases between. Germline V gene lookup returns CDR1 SGHAT and CDR2 FQNNGV. The CDR3 consists of 15 residues. General study findings and limits: Conclusions relied on cross-sectional statistical analysis, not following the same donors. Memory repertoires lacked the insertion deficit that abundant cord blood beta clonotypes showed.

Specimen: cord blood. The gene calls are TRBV11-2 and TRBJ2-1; D is ambiguous. The origin of this receptor is a newborn girl in good health. This CDR3 is CASSYRGRSYNEQFF. The CDR3 nucleotides are TGTGCCAGCAGCTATCGTGGGCGGTCCTACAATGAGCAGTTCTTC.